The rows below give T cell receptor beta chains drawn from one sample of a study of T cells after yellow fever vaccination. In TCRdb, the 5' RACE reads were re-called with MiXCR into one record per CDR3 protein. The table records about 340,000 distinct CDR3 sequences, under 15% of them present only once. The sequencing here drew on CD4+ T cells sorted from PBMCs, taken 15 days after the yellow fever booster vaccination. These receptors were collected from a man aged 18 to 30 who received the YFV17D yellow fever vaccine. CDR3s include the opening cysteine and the closing phenylalanine or tryptophan. The D gene is left open where the match is weak. Not every row has a clone size; where given, it reads once, few, many or a size class.

D	size	V	J	CDR3	DNA
TRBD1	-	TRBV18	TRBJ1-2	CASSPSRQGGYGYTF	TGTGCCAGCTCACCTTCTCGACAGGGAGGCTATGGCTACACCTTC
-	few	TRBV19	TRBJ2-2	CASSTPGRHTGELFF	TGTGCCAGTAGTACCCCAGGAAGGCACACCGGGGAGCTGTTTTTT
TRBD2	once	TRBV7-6	TRBJ2-5	CASSRWGSGGQETQYF	TGTGCCAGCAGCCGCTGGGGTAGCGGGGGACAAGAGACCCAGTACTTC
TRBD1	-	TRBV5-1	TRBJ1-4	CASSTFGGGGSGPNEKLFF	TGCGCCAGCAGCACATTTGGAGGAGGGGGCAGCGGACCTAATGAAAAACTGTTTTTT
-	-	TRBV15	TRBJ2-5	CATSREAAYQETQYF	TGTGCCACCAGCAGAGAAGCCGCATACCAAGAGACCCAGTACTTC
-	-	TRBV20-1	TRBJ1-5	CSASLPAGSNQPQHF	TGCAGTGCTAGTTTGCCAGCGGGAAGCAATCAGCCCCAGCATTTT
-	many	TRBV7-6	TRBJ2-1	CASSHGAYNEQFF	TGTGCCAGCAGCCACGGCGCCTATAATGAGCAGTTCTTC
-	many	TRBV18	TRBJ2-3	CASSPPGQHTQYF	TGTGCCAGCTCACCACCTGGACAGCATACGCAGTATTTT
-	-	TRBV5-1	TRBJ1-3	CASKSQGAGNTIYF	TGCGCCAGCAAGAGTCAGGGAGCTGGAAACACCATATATTTT
TRBD1	few	TRBV6-1	TRBJ1-6	CATTGVSSYNSPLHF	TGTGCCACTACAGGGGTGAGCTCCTATAATTCACCCCTCCACTTT
-	few	TRBV12-3/TRBV12-4	TRBJ2-1	CASSFLGVNEQFF	TGTGCCAGCAGTTTCCTGGGCGTAAATGAGCAGTTCTTC
-	-	TRBV11-2	TRBJ2-3	CASSSIRQAGAPDTQYF	TGTGCCAGCAGCTCGATACGGCAAGCCGGTGCGCCAGATACGCAGTATTTT
-	-	TRBV12-3/TRBV12-4	TRBJ2-3	CASSFTAVGTDTQYF	TGTGCCAGCAGTTTCACAGCGGTCGGCACAGATACGCAGTATTTT
-	few	TRBV7-2	TRBJ1-2	CASSLMAFGGGDYGYTF	TGTGCCAGCAGCTTGATGGCGTTTGGGGGCGGGGACTATGGCTACACCTTC
-	few	TRBV6-6	TRBJ2-7	CASSYAGQRYEQYF	TGTGCCAGCAGTTACGCGGGACAGCGCTACGAGCAGTACTTC
-	-	TRBV20-1	TRBJ1-5	CSARQGSGQPQHF	TGCAGTGCTAGACAAGGGTCGGGGCAGCCCCAGCATTTT
-	-	TRBV7-2	TRBJ1-2	CAILGVYYGYTF	TGTGCCATACTGGGGGTCTACTATGGCTACACCTTC
TRBD1	few	TRBV4-1	TRBJ2-2	CGQGAVNGELFF	TGCGGACAGGGGGCGGTAAACGGGGAGCTGTTTTTT
TRBD2	-	TRBV3-1	TRBJ2-1	CASSQQRGGLNEQFF	TGTGCCAGCAGCCAACAGCGGGGGGGCCTCAATGAGCAGTTCTTC
-	-	TRBV5-1	TRBJ2-2	CASSYGVISTGELFF	TGCGCCAGCAGCTATGGGGTTATCAGCACCGGGGAGCTGTTTTTT
-	few	TRBV20-1	TRBJ1-6	CSASGVAVGNSPLHF	TGCAGTGCCTCCGGGGTGGCGGTGGGAAATTCACCCCTCCACTTT
-	-	TRBV6-2/TRBV6-3	TRBJ1-4	CASSYAGFRGKLFF	TGTGCCAGCAGTTACGCCGGGTTTCGGGGAAAACTGTTTTTT
-	-	TRBV9	TRBJ2-1	CASSARLWNEQFF	TGTGCCAGCAGCGCCCGGCTCTGGAATGAGCAGTTCTTC
-	few	TRBV28	TRBJ2-7	CASSLSWEQYF	TGTGCCAGCAGTTTATCTTGGGAGCAGTACTTC
-	few	TRBV7-3	TRBJ2-1	CASSSSADGEQFF	TGTGCCAGCAGCTCCTCGGCAGACGGTGAGCAGTTCTTC
TRBD2	-	TRBV12-3/TRBV12-4	TRBJ2-1	CASRSSSGGYNEQFF	TGTGCCAGCAGATCTTCTAGCGGGGGTTACAATGAGCAGTTCTTC
TRBD1	-	TRBV7-6	TRBJ2-1	CASSPRTGGMGPRSWDEQFF	TGTGCCAGCAGCCCCCGGACAGGGGGCATGGGACCACGGTCCTGGGATGAGCAGTTCTTC
-	-	TRBV7-9	TRBJ2-6	CASSFIHRGSSGANVLTF	TGTGCCAGCAGCTTTATCCACCGCGGTTCCTCTGGGGCCAACGTCCTGACTTTC
TRBD1	few	TRBV2	TRBJ1-4	CASSGDRAGEKLFF	TGTGCCAGCAGCGGGGACAGGGCTGGTGAAAAACTGTTTTTT
TRBD1	-	TRBV25-1	TRBJ2-7	CASSAAGTGGYEQYF	TGTGCCAGCAGTGCAGCGGGGACAGGGGGGTACGAGCAGTACTTC
TRBD1	-	TRBV9	TRBJ1-6	CASSVFPGGNSPLHF	TGTGCCAGCAGCGTATTCCCAGGGGGTAATTCACCCCTCCACTTT
-	many	TRBV7-9	TRBJ1-3	CASSSTGFGPPGNTIYF	TGTGCCAGCAGCTCCACAGGATTCGGCCCGCCTGGAAACACCATATATTTT
-	-	TRBV4-3	TRBJ1-5	CASSLQTQGQPQHF	TGCGCCAGCAGCCTTCAAACACAGGGTCAGCCCCAGCATTTT
-	-	TRBV11-2	TRBJ1-1	CASSFTRGLTEAFF	TGTGCCAGCAGCTTTACAAGGGGCCTCACTGAAGCTTTCTTT
-	few	TRBV29-1	TRBJ1-2	CSVGGAGADYGYTF	TGCAGCGTTGGTGGGGCAGGTGCGGACTATGGCTACACCTTC
-	few	TRBV5-1	TRBJ2-2	CASSLGEPGELFF	TGCGCCAGCAGCTTGGGTGAACCCGGGGAGCTGTTTTTT
-	few	TRBV5-1	TRBJ2-2	CASSPLDTSTELFF	TGCGCCAGCAGCCCACTGGACACATCCACCGAACTGTTTTTT
-	-	TRBV6-1	TRBJ2-3	CASSESRPRPDTQYF	TGTGCCAGCAGTGAAAGCCGGCCCCGCCCAGATACGCAGTATTTT
-	once	TRBV11-3	TRBJ2-1	CASSPGRGQNSYNEQFF	TGTGCCAGCAGCCCAGGGAGAGGGCAAAACTCCTACAATGAGCAGTTCTTC
TRBD1	few	TRBV6-5	TRBJ2-7	CASAGGPFYEQYF	TGTGCCAGCGCAGGGGGTCCATTTTACGAGCAGTACTTC
TRBD1	-	TRBV18	TRBJ1-4	CASSRDSYEEKLFF	TGTGCCAGCTCACGGGACAGCTACGAAGAAAAACTGTTTTTT
-	many	TRBV29-1	TRBJ2-5	CSVEIRQRETQYF	TGCAGCGTTGAAATCCGACAGCGGGAGACCCAGTACTTC
TRBD1	few	TRBV7-3	TRBJ2-3	CASSLTPGTGSRDTQYF	TGTGCCAGCAGCTTAACACCCGGGACAGGGTCACGAGATACGCAGTATTTT
-	-	TRBV3-1	TRBJ1-5	CASSQDSRWSPQHF	TGTGCCAGCAGCCAAGATAGCAGGTGGTCACCCCAGCATTTT
-	many	TRBV5-1	TRBJ2-3	CASSVTGDTQYF	TGCGCCAGCAGCGTAACAGGAGATACGCAGTATTTT
TRBD1	-	TRBV29-1	TRBJ1-5	CSVTDRLNQPQHF	TGCAGCGTTACGGACAGGCTCAATCAGCCCCAGCATTTT
TRBD1	many	TRBV7-2	TRBJ1-5	CASSFTGAGQPQHF	TGTGCCAGCAGCTTCACAGGGGCGGGTCAGCCCCAGCATTTT
TRBD1	few	TRBV24-1	TRBJ2-1	CATSRGIYNEQFF	TGTGCCACCTCCAGGGGGATCTACAATGAGCAGTTCTTC
-	many	TRBV20-1	TRBJ2-1	CSASGGHGNEQFF	TGCAGTGCTAGCGGGGGGCATGGAAATGAGCAGTTCTTC
-	few	TRBV7-2	TRBJ2-3	CASSPRPSTDTQYF	TGTGCCAGCAGCCCTCGCCCTAGCACAGATACGCAGTATTTT
TRBD1	few	TRBV7-6	TRBJ2-1	CASSPRDRALDNEQFF	TGTGCCAGCAGCCCCAGGGACAGGGCCCTTGACAATGAGCAGTTCTTC